This is a list of T cell receptor beta chains from one sample in a study of beta chain features in type 1 diabetes. This table comes from immunoSEQ multiplex PCR, and its TCRdb copy is limited to in-frame clones, with some not included. The sample yields about 120,000 clones, 15% to 20% seen once. The sample taken for sequencing was central memory CD4+ T cells from blood. The receptor set was obtained from a man aged 18 to 30 with type 1 diabetes. Both conserved end residues are part of each CDR3. Each record gives: V gene, clone size, J gene, CDR3 length, D gene, CDR3 protein, CDR3 DNA. A D gene is named only where the DNA matches it firmly. A row's size may be missing; if present it is once, few, many or a size class.

TRBV27	NA	TRBJ1-4	15	TRBD1	CASSYRGLGHEKLFF	TGTGCCAGCAGCTACAGGGGCCTTGGGCATGAAAAACTGTTTTTT
TRBV10-3	NA	TRBJ2-1	16	NA	CASRLDPTGSYNEQFF	TGTGCCAGCAGGCTTGATCCGACCGGCTCCTACAATGAGCAGTTCTTC
TRBV2	medium-sized	TRBJ1-5	13	NA	CASRRDTNQPQHF	TGTGCCAGCAGAAGGGACACCAATCAGCCCCAGCATTTT
TRBV29-1	few	TRBJ1-4	11	NA	CSVEDREKLFF	TGCAGCGTTGAAGATCGGGAAAAACTGTTTTTT
TRBV5-3	NA	TRBJ2-1	17	NA	CARHQPVRADSYNEQFF	TGTGCCAGACACCAACCTGTTCGAGCTGATTCCTACAATGAGCAGTTCTTC
TRBV28	NA	TRBJ1-2	11	NA	CASEGNYGYTF	TGTGCCAGCGAGGGTAACTATGGCTACACCTTC
TRBV7-2	NA	TRBJ2-2	13	NA	CASSLGAVGELFF	TGTGCCAGCAGCTTAGGGGCGGTCGGGGAGCTGTTTTTT
TRBV30	NA	TRBJ1-1	12	NA	CAWKPANTEAFF	TGTGCCTGGAAGCCAGCGAACACTGAAGCTTTCTTT
TRBV6-1	NA	TRBJ1-1	15	TRBD1	CASSETPGGHTEAFF	TGTGCCAGCAGTGAAACACCAGGGGGGCACACTGAAGCTTTCTTT
TRBV29-1	many	TRBJ2-1	14	NA	CSVSQGSVTGEQFF	TGCAGCGTCTCACAGGGGTCCGTAACGGGAGAACAGTTCTTC
TRBV7-3	NA	TRBJ2-2	16	NA	CASSLIGGANTGELFF	TGTGCCAGCAGCTTAATAGGCGGGGCGAACACCGGGGAGCTGTTTTTT
TRBV11-2	NA	TRBJ2-6	17	NA	CASSSPVRGTGANVLTF	TGTGCCAGCAGCTCCCCAGTCCGGGGGACTGGGGCCAACGTCCTGACTTTC
TRBV15	NA	TRBJ2-3	12	NA	CATSRVMDTQYF	TGTGCCACCAGCAGAGTTATGGATACGCAGTATTTT
TRBV4-3	few	TRBJ2-2	17	NA	CASSQDVSGDGWRELFF	TGCGCCAGCAGCCAAGATGTTTCAGGGGACGGGTGGAGGGAGCTGTTTTTT
TRBV6-1	many	TRBJ2-1	13	NA	CASSEALGSEQFF	TGTGCCAGCAGTGAAGCGCTCGGGAGTGAGCAGTTCTTC
TRBV7-9	NA	TRBJ2-5	15	NA	CASSLATTYLETQYF	TGTGCCAGCAGCTTAGCCACAACCTACCTAGAGACCCAGTACTTC
TRBV28	medium-sized	TRBJ2-3	16	TRBD2	CASSPTPSGGANTQYF	TGTGCCAGCAGTCCGACTCCTAGCGGGGGGGCCAATACGCAGTATTTT
TRBV30	NA	TRBJ1-2	13	NA	CASLGTDGYGYTF	TGTGCCTCCCTCGGGACGGATGGCTATGGCTACACCTTC
TRBV15	NA	TRBJ2-1	16	TRBD2	CATSREKAGGPTEQFF	TGTGCCACCAGCAGAGAAAAAGCGGGAGGGCCTACTGAGCAGTTCTTC
TRBV28	once	TRBJ2-7	12	NA	CASRTGDYEQYF	TGTGCCAGCAGGACAGGTGACTACGAGCAGTACTTC
TRBV25-1	few	TRBJ2-1	9	NA	CASSETPLF	TGTGCCAGCAGTGAAACCCCGCTCTTC
TRBV4-2	many	TRBJ2-7	14	TRBD1	CASSQDRDRNEQYF	TGTGCCAGCAGCCAAGATAGGGACAGGAACGAGCAGTACTTC
TRBV9	few	TRBJ2-1	15	NA	CASSVGAGSRNEQFF	TGTGCCAGCAGCGTAGGAGCAGGGTCAAGAAATGAGCAGTTCTTC
TRBV23-1	NA	TRBJ2-1	17	TRBD2	CASSQSDGRALFHEQFF	TGCGCCAGCAGTCAATCGGACGGGAGGGCCCTGTTTCATGAGCAGTTCTTC
TRBV28	NA	TRBJ1-2	14	NA	CASSFRTGIYGYTF	TGTGCCAGCAGTTTCAGAACAGGGATCTATGGCTACACCTTC
TRBV25-1	few	TRBJ2-7	13	NA	CASSKGLAIEQYF	TGTGCCAGCAGTAAGGGACTCGCTATCGAGCAGTACTTC
TRBV6-5	few	TRBJ2-5	12	NA	CASTGTGVTQYF	TGTGCCAGTACCGGGACGGGAGTGACCCAGTACTTC
TRBV29-1	NA	TRBJ1-2	13	NA	CSVERQFGYGYTF	TGCAGCGTTGAGAGGCAGTTTGGCTATGGCTACACCTTC
TRBV29-1	NA	TRBJ2-3	14	TRBD2	CSLLGSGNTDTQYF	TGCAGCCTCCTTGGAAGCGGGAACACAGATACGCAGTATTTT
TRBV6-5	NA	TRBJ2-1	14	NA	CASSPPRASNEQFF	TGTGCCAGCAGTCCTCCACGGGCCAGCAATGAGCAGTTCTTC
TRBV9	few	TRBJ2-7	16	NA	CASSQGSSVNAYEQYF	TGTGCCAGCAGCCAGGGGTCTAGCGTGAACGCCTACGAGCAGTACTTC
TRBV30	few	TRBJ2-1	13	NA	CAWSVGQNNEQFF	TGTGCCTGGAGTGTGGGCCAGAACAATGAGCAGTTCTTC
TRBV28	NA	TRBJ1-4	16	NA	CASSSPRGRTNEKLFF	TGTGCCAGCAGCTCCCCGAGGGGGAGGACTAATGAAAAACTGTTTTTT
TRBV13	many	TRBJ1-2	15	NA	CASSSSPDGLNGYTF	TGTGCCAGCAGCTCCAGTCCCGATGGGCTGAATGGCTACACCTTC
TRBV28	few	TRBJ2-4	15	TRBD1	CASSPTTGTGNIQYF	TGTGCCAGCAGTCCGACGACCGGGACAGGGAATATTCAGTACTTC
TRBV29-1	few	TRBJ1-1	14	TRBD1	CSVEETGGGTEAFF	TGCAGCGTTGAGGAGACAGGGGGCGGCACTGAAGCTTTCTTT
TRBV11-2	NA	TRBJ2-3	16	NA	CATQGGFSSSTDTQYF	TGTGCCACGCAAGGAGGGTTTTCCTCTAGCACAGATACGCAGTATTTT
TRBV28	NA	TRBJ1-5	16	NA	CASSFWGRAGNQPQHF	TGTGCCAGCAGTTTTTGGGGGCGGGCTGGAAATCAGCCCCAGCATTTT
TRBV29-1	few	TRBJ1-1	13	NA	CSVERGENTEAFF	TGCAGCGTTGAAAGGGGGGAGAACACTGAAGCTTTCTTT
TRBV7-6	NA	TRBJ1-1	16	TRBD1	CASSPGQGIMNTEAFF	TGTGCCAGCAGCCCGGGACAGGGCATCATGAACACTGAAGCTTTCTTT
TRBV30	NA	TRBJ1-2	14	NA	CAWIATVANYGYTF	TGTGCCTGGATCGCGACAGTAGCTAACTATGGCTACACCTTC
TRBV9	NA	TRBJ2-7	15	NA	CASSVATGPTYEQYF	TGTGCCAGCAGCGTAGCTACGGGGCCGACTTACGAGCAGTACTTC
TRBV18	few	TRBJ2-1	16	TRBD2	CASSPTGTSGYNEQFF	TGTGCCAGCTCACCGACCGGGACTAGCGGATACAATGAGCAGTTCTTC
TRBV25-1	few	TRBJ2-5	13	NA	CASSDRVGGAQYF	TGTGCCAGCAGTGACCGGGTAGGGGGGGCCCAGTACTTC
TRBV5-8	many	TRBJ1-2	13	NA	CASSLGLSYGYTF	TGTGCCAGCAGCTTGGGGCTGTCCTATGGCTACACCTTC
TRBV2	few	TRBJ2-7	13	NA	CASGGHGLEVSLF	TGTGCCAGCGGGGGACACGGACTTGAAGTTAGTTTGTTC
TRBV7-9	NA	TRBJ2-1	15	TRBD1	CASSARGSSYNEQFF	TGTGCCAGCAGCGCCAGGGGGAGCTCCTACAATGAGCAGTTCTTC
TRBV6-5	NA	TRBJ1-1	14	TRBD1	CASSYQTGGTEAFF	TGTGCCAGCAGTTACCAGACAGGGGGCACTGAAGCTTTCTTT
TRBV29-1	NA	TRBJ1-2	15	NA	CSVDITAPVWYGYTF	TGCAGCGTGGATATAACAGCTCCGGTTTGGTATGGCTACACCTTC
TRBV30	many	TRBJ2-3	16	TRBD1	CAWSAGQGRFTDTQYF	TGTGCCTGGAGTGCCGGACAGGGGCGGTTCACAGATACGCAGTATTTT
TRBV29-1	NA	TRBJ1-2	11	NA	CSVGQDYGYTF	TGCAGCGTTGGACAGGACTATGGCTACACCTTC
TRBV29-1	NA	TRBJ1-4	15	TRBD1	CSVNGQGSTNEKLFF	TGCAGCGTCAATGGACAGGGATCAACTAATGAAAAACTGTTTTTT
TRBV14	NA	TRBJ2-3	18	TRBD2	CASSQDLVLAGGTDTQYF	TGTGCCAGCAGCCAAGATTTGGTTCTAGCGGGAGGCACAGATACGCAGTATTTT
TRBV7-2	few	TRBJ2-1	15	NA	CASSLDRISYNEQFF	TGTGCCAGCAGCTTGGACAGAATCTCCTACAATGAGCAGTTCTTC
TRBV30	few	TRBJ1-3	14	NA	CASQQGFAGNTIYF	TGTGCCTCACAACAGGGCTTTGCTGGAAACACCATATATTTT
TRBV2	NA	TRBJ1-5	11	NA	CASRAAGPQHF	TGTGCCAGCAGAGCGGCGGGGCCCCAGCATTTT